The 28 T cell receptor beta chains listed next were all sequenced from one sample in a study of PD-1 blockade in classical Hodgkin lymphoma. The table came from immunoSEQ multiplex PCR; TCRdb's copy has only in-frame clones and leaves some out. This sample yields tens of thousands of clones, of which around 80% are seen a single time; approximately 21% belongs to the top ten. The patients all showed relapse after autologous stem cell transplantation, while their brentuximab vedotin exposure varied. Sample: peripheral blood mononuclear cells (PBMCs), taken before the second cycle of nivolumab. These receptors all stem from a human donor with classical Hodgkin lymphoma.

CDR3 in DNA: TGTGCCAGCAGCTCTGGACTAGCGGGTTTCAACACCGGGGAGCTGTTTTTT. This gives the protein CASSSGLAGFNTGELFF. The V call is TRBV5-6, the J call TRBJ2-2; TRBD2 matches at 11 bases. The CDR3 covers 17 residues. Trimming cost V 3 bases and J 2 bases; bases outside gene matches: 6. Per the germline V gene, CDR1 is SGHDT and CDR2 is YYEEEE.

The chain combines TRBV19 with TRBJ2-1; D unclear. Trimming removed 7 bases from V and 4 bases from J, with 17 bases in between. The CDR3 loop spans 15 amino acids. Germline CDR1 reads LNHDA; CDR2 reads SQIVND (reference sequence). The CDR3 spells CASTPSYHPYNEQFF. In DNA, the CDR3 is TGTGCCAGTACCCCCTCCTACCACCCATACAATGAGCAGTTCTTC.

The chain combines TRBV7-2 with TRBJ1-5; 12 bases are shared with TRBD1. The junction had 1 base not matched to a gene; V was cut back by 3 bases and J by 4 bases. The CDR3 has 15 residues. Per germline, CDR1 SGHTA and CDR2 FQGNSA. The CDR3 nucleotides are TGTGCCAGCAGCTTGGGACAGGGGGCGAATCAGCCCCAGCATTTT. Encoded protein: CASSLGQGANQPQHF.

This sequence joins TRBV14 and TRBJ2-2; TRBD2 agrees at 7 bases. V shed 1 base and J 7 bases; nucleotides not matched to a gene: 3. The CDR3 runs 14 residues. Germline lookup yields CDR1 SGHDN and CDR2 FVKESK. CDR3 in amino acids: CASSQATGGGELFF. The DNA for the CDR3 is TGTGCCAGCAGCCAAGCCACGGGAGGCGGGGAGCTGTTTTTT.

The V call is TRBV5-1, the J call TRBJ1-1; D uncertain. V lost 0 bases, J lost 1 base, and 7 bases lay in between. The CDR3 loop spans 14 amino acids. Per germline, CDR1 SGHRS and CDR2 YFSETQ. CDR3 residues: CASSLEGTNTEAFF. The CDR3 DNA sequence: TGCGCCAGCAGCTTGGAAGGCACGAACACTGAAGCTTTCTTT. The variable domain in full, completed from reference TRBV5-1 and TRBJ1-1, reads KAGVTQTPRYLIKTRGQQVTLSCSPISGHRSVSWYQQTPGQGLQFLFEYFSETQRNKGNFPGRFSGRQFSNSRSEMNVSTLELGDSALYLCASSLEGTNTEAFFGQGTRLTVV.

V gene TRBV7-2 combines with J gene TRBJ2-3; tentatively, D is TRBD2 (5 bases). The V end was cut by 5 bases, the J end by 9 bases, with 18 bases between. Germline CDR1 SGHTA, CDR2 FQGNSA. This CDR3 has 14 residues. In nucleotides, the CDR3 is TGTGCCAGCAGCCCGTACGCCCTAGCAAGCACGCAGTATTTT. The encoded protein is CASSPYALASTQYF.

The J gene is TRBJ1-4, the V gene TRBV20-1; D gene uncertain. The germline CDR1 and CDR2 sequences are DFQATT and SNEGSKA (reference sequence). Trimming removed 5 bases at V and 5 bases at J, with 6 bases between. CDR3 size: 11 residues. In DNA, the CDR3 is TGCAGTGCTGGGTTAAATGAAAAACTGTTTTTT. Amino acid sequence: CSAGLNEKLFF.

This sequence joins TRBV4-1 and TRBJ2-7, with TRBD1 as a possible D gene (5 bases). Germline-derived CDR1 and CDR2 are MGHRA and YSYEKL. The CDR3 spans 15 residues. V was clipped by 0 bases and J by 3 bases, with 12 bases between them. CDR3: CASSQESHQGYEQYF. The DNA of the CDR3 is TGCGCCAGCAGCCAAGAATCTCACCAGGGCTACGAGCAGTACTTC.

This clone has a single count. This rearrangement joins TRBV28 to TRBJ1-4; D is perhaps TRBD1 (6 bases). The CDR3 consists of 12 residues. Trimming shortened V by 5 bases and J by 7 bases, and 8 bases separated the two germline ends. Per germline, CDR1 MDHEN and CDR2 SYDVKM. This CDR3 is CASSGGGEKLFF. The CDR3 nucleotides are TGTGCCAGCAGTGGGGGCGGTGAAAAACTGTTTTTT.

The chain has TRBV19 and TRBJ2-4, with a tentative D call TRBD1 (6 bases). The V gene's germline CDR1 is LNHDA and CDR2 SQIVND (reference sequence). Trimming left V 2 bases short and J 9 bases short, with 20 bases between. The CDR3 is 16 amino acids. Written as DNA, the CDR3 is TGTGCCAGTAGTATAAGGACAGACGGGGTCTCGGGCATTCAGTACTTC. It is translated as CASSIRTDGVSGIQYF.

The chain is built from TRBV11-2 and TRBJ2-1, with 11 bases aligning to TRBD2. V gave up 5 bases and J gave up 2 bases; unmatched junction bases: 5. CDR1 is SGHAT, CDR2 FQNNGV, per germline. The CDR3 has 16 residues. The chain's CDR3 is CASSIPSGGTYNEQFF. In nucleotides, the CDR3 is TGTGCCAGCAGCATTCCTAGCGGGGGGACCTACAATGAGCAGTTCTTC. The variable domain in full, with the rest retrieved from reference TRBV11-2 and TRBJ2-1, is EAGVAQSPRYKIIEKRQSVAFWCNPISGHATLYWYQQILGQGPKLLIQFQNNGVVDDSQLPKDRFSAERLKGVDSTLKIQPAKLEDSAVYLCASSIPSGGTYNEQFFGPGTRLTVL.

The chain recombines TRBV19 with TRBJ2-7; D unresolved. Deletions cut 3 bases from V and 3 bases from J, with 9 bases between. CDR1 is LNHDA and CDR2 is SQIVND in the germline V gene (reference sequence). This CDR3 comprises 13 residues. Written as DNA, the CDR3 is TGTGCCAGTAGTATGGGTCAGTTCTACGAGCAGTACTTC. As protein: CASSMGQFYEQYF.

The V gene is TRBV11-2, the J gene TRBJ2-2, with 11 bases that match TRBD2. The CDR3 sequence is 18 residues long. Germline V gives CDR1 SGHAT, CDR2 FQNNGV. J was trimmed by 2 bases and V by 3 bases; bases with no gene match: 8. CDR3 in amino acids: CASSFPASGRRNTGELFF. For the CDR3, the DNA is TGTGCCAGCAGCTTCCCCGCTAGCGGGAGGCGTAACACCGGGGAGCTGTTTTTT.

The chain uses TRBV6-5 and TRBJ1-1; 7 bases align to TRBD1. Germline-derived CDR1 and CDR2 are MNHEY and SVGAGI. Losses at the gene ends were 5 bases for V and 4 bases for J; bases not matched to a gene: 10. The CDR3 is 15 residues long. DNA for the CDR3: TGTGCCAGCAGTACCCGGACAGGATTGGGCACTGAAGCTTTCTTT. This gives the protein CASSTRTGLGTEAFF.

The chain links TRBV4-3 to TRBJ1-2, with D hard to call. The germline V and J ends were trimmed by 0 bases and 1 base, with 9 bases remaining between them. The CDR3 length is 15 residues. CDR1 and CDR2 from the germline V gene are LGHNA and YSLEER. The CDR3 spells CASSQDEHGNYGYTF. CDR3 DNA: TGCGCCAGCAGCCAAGACGAACACGGTAACTATGGCTACACCTTC.

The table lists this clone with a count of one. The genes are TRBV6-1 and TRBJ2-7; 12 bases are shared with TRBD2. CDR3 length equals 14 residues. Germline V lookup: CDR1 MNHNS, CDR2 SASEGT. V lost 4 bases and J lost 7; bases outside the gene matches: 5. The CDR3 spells CASSVRLAGDEQYF. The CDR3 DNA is TGTGCCAGCAGTGTCAGACTAGCGGGAGATGAGCAGTACTTC.

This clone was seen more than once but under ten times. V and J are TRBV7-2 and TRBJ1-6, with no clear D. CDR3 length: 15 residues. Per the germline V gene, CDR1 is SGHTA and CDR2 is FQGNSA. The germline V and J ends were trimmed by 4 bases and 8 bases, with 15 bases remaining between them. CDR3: CASSSGPIWDSPLHF. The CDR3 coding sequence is TGTGCCAGCAGCTCCGGACCGATTTGGGATTCACCCCTCCACTTT.

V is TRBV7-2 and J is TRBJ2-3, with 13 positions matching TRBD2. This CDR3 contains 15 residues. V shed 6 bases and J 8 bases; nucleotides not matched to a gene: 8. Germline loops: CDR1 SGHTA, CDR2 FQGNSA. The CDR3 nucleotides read TGTGCCAGCAGTTCCGGACTAGCGGGGGTCGCTACGCAGTATTTT. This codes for CASSSGLAGVATQYF.

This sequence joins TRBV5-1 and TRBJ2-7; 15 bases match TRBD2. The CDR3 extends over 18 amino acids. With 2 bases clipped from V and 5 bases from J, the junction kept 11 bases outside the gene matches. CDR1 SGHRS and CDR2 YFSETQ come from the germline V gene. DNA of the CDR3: TGCGCCAGCAGCTTTAGTATCGGCGGACTAGCGGGAGGGAACGAGCAGTACTTC. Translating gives CASSFSIGGLAGGNEQYF.

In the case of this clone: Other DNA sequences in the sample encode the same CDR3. The CDR3 reads CASSLNGGMNTEAFF. The CDR3 bases are TGTGCCAGCAGCTTAAATGGGGGGATGAACACTGAAGCTTTCTTT. The chain is built from TRBV7-3 and TRBJ1-1, with D perhaps TRBD1 (5 bases). Germline CDR1 and CDR2: SGHTA and FQGTGA. Trimming pared 1 base from V and 0 bases from J, leaving 9 bases between. This CDR3 has 15 residues.

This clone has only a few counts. CDR3 coding DNA: TGTGCCAGCAGCTTTATGGACAGGCGCAATGAAAAACTGTTTTTT. This gives the protein CASSFMDRRNEKLFF. The V gene is TRBV11-2, the J gene TRBJ1-4; 7 bases are a match to TRBD1. The CDR3 sequence is 15 residues long. V dropped 3 bases and J dropped 5; count of bases not matched to a gene: 6. From germline, CDR1 is SGHAT and CDR2 FQNNGV.

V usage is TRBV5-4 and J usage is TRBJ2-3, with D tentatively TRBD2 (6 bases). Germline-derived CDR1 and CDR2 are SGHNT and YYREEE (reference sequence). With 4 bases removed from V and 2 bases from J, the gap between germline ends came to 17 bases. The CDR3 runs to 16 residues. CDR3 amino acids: CASSVRLAESTDTQYF. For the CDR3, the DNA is TGTGCCAGCAGCGTGAGGTTAGCGGAGTCCACAGATACGCAGTATTTT.

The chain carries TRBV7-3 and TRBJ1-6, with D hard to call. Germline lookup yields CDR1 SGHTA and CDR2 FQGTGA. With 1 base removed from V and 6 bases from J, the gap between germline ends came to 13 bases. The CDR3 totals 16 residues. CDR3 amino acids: CASSLSPRGSNSPLHF. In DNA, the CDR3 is TGTGCCAGCAGCTTAAGTCCCCGGGGAAGTAATTCACCCCTCCACTTT. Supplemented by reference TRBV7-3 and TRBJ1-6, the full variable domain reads GAGVSQTPSNKVTEKGKYVELRCDPISGHTALYWYRQSLGQGPEFLIYFQGTGAADDSGLPNDRFFAVRPEGSVSTLKIQRTERGDSAVYLCASSLSPRGSNSPLHFGNGTRLTVT.

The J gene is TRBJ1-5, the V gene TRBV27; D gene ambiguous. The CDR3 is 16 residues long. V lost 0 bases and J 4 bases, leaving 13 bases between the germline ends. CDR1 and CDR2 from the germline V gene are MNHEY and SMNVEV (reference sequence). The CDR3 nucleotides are TGTGCCAGCAGTTTATCCCTATTTCAACTGAATCAGCCCCAGCATTTT. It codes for CASSLSLFQLNQPQHF.

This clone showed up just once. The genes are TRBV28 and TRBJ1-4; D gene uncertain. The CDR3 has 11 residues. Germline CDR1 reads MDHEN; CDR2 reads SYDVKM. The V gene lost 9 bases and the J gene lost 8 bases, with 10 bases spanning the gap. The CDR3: CASLGREKLFF. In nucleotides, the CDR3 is TGTGCCAGTTTGGGGAGGGAAAAACTGTTTTTT.

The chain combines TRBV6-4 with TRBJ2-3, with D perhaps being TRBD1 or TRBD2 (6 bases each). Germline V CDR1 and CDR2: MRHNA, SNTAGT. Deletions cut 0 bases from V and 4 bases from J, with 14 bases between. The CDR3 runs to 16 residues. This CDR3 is CASSDSGGGSADTQYF. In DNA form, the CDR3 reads TGTGCCAGCAGTGACTCTGGAGGGGGGAGCGCAGATACGCAGTATTTT.

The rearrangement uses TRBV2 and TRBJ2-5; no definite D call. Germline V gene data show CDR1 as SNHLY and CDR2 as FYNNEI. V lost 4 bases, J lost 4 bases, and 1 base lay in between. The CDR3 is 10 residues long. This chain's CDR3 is CASSGETQYF. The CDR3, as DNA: TGTGCCAGCAGTGGAGAGACCCAGTACTTC.

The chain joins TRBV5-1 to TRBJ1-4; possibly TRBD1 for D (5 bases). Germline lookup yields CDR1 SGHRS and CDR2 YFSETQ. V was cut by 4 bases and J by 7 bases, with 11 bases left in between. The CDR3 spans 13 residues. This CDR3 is CASSRDLAEKLFF. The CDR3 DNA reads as TGCGCCAGCAGCCGGGACTTGGCTGAAAAACTGTTTTTT. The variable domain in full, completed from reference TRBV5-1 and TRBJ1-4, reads KAGVTQTPRYLIKTRGQQVTLSCSPISGHRSVSWYQQTPGQGLQFLFEYFSETQRNKGNFPGRFSGRQFSNSRSEMNVSTLELGDSALYLCASSRDLAEKLFFGSGTQLSVL.